Below are 14 T cell receptor beta chains sequenced from a single sample in a study of blood T cell repertoires in COVID-19. Repertoires were generated with immunoSEQ multiplex PCR, while TCRdb's copy carries only in-frame clones and drops some. Here the sample spans some 200,000 clones, about 87% being singletons. Specimen: peripheral blood. The receptors were sampled from a man aged 70 or older with acute or convalescent COVID-19.

The chain links TRBV14 to TRBJ2-7; 7 positions match TRBD1. V was clipped by 3 bases and J by 2 bases; unmatched bases: 16. Germline V gene lookup returns CDR1 SGHDN and CDR2 FVKESK. The CDR3 is 18 amino acids. The CDR3 here is CASSHRSNPGQRPYEQYF. CDR3 bases: TGTGCCAGCAGCCATAGGAGCAATCCGGGACAGAGACCCTACGAGCAGTACTTC.

This clone was seen just once. V gene TRBV19 combines with J gene TRBJ1-3; D possibly corresponds to TRBD1 (6 bases). V was pared by 8 bases and J by 4 bases, with 18 bases between. The CDR3 has 15 amino acids. From germline, CDR1 is LNHDA and CDR2 SQIVND (reference sequence). CDR3 sequence: CASSIGGLPGNTIYF. The CDR3 region has the DNA TGTGCCAGTTCCATCGGGGGGCTTCCCGGAAACACCATATATTTT.

The J gene is TRBJ2-5, the V gene TRBV28, with TRBD1 matching over 7 bases. Germline V gene sequence: CDR1 MDHEN, CDR2 SYDVKM. This CDR3 comprises 14 residues. V gave up 7 bases and J gave up 2 bases; unmatched junction bases: 7. This CDR3 reads CASTPSGQQETQYF. The CDR3 nucleotides read TGTGCCAGCACTCCCTCGGGACAGCAAGAGACCCAGTACTTC.

This sequence joins TRBV5-8 and TRBJ2-3; tentative D call: TRBD2 (5 bases). The CDR3 totals 16 residues. CDR1 is SGHTS and CDR2 is YDEGEE in the germline V gene. Trimming shortened V by 0 bases and J by 1 base, and 12 bases separated the two germline ends. CDR3 in DNA: TGTGCCAGCAGCTTGGTACCTCTAGCCGGCACAGATACGCAGTATTTT. Translating gives CASSLVPLAGTDTQYF.

The chain is built from TRBV19 and TRBJ2-5; 11 bases fit TRBD1. V gave up 7 bases and J gave up 5 bases; unmatched junction bases: 6. CDR1 is LNHDA and CDR2 is SQIVND in the germline V gene (reference sequence). This CDR3 is 14 amino acids long. CDR3 residues: CASNPGTGGETQYF. CDR3 DNA sequence: TGTGCCAGTAACCCCGGGACAGGGGGGGAGACCCAGTACTTC.

The chain has TRBV7-9 and TRBJ1-2, with D tentatively TRBD1 (6 bases). The CDR3 consists of 17 residues. V was clipped by 5 bases and J by 2 bases, with 21 bases between them. The germline CDR1 and CDR2 sequences are SEHNR and FQNEAQ (reference sequence). Written as DNA, the CDR3 is TGTGCCAGCAGCCGCCAGTTCCTAAACAGGGAAAACTATGGCTACACCTTC. It translates to CASSRQFLNRENYGYTF.

This clone was counted once. The genes are TRBV19 and TRBJ1-2, with 8 bases matching TRBD1. Unmatched junction bases numbered 9, after V lost 4 bases and J lost 5 bases. Germline loops: CDR1 LNHDA, CDR2 SQIVND (reference sequence). The CDR3 is 15 residues long. CDR3 bases: TGTGCCAGTAGTACGGGTGCGGACAGGGTGTATGGCTACACCTTC. This translates into CASSTGADRVYGYTF. The whole variable domain, filled in from reference TRBV19 and TRBJ1-2, reads DGGITQSPKYLFRKEGQNVTLSCEQNLNHDAMYWYRQDPGQGLRLIYYSQIVNDFQKGDIAEGYSVSREKKESFPLTVTSAQKNPTAFYLCASSTGADRVYGYTFGSGTRLTVV.

The chain has TRBV3-1 (or the pseudogene TRBV3-2) and TRBJ1-1, with TRBD1 identical over 9 bases. The CDR3 runs to 14 residues. V lost 1 base to trimming and J lost 5 bases; unmatched junction nucleotides: 2. CDR1 is LGHDT, CDR2 YNNKEL, per germline (reference sequence). The CDR3 DNA reads as TGTGCCAGCAGCCAAGGACAGGGGGGAACTGAAGCTTTCTTT. Its translation is CASSQGQGGTEAFF.

The chain links TRBV3-1 (or the pseudogene TRBV3-2) to TRBJ2-7; 9 nucleotides line up with TRBD1. The CDR3 is 15 residues long. The germline V gene has CDR1 LGHDT and CDR2 YNNKEL (reference sequence). Trimming cost V 4 bases and J 6 bases; bases outside gene matches: 10. The CDR3 loop reads CASSRRTGVRSEQYF. In DNA, the CDR3 is TGTGCCAGCAGCCGGAGGACAGGGGTCCGTAGCGAGCAGTACTTC.

This sequence joins TRBV7-6 and TRBJ2-7; TRBD1 matches 10 bases. The CDR3 contains 15 residues. Germline trimming cut 5 bases from V and 4 bases from J; bases unmatched to any gene: 8. CDR1 SGHVS and CDR2 FNYEAQ come from the germline V gene. CDR3 sequence reads: CASSPTGTGAYEQYF. The CDR3 region has the DNA TGTGCCAGCAGCCCCACCGGGACAGGGGCGTACGAGCAGTACTTC.

This chain links TRBV24-1 with TRBJ2-1; the D gene is possibly TRBD2 (6 bases). Trimming pared 9 bases from V and 6 bases from J, leaving 11 bases between. Germline V gives CDR1 KGHDR, CDR2 SFDVKD. This CDR3 is built from 12 residues. The CDR3 nucleotides are TGTGCCACCGGTGGGACTTCCAATGAGCAGTTCTTC. Translated, it gives CATGGTSNEQFF.

V usage is TRBV6-4 and J usage is TRBJ2-2; D gene unclear. The CDR3 extends over 13 amino acids. Germline CDR1 and CDR2: MRHNA and SNTAGT. Trimming cost V 4 bases and J 4 bases, with 7 bases left between them. The CDR3 coding sequence is TGTGCCAGCAGTGCAACAGCCACCGGGGAGCTGTTTTTT. Translated, it gives CASSATATGELFF.

The V and J genes are TRBV3-1 (or the pseudogene TRBV3-2) and TRBJ1-1; 8 bases agree with TRBD1. V was clipped by 6 bases and J by 5 bases; unmatched bases: 5. CDR3 length: 13 residues. The V gene's germline CDR1 is LGHDT and CDR2 YNNKEL (reference sequence). CDR3 in amino acids: CASRAGGNTEAFF. CDR3 coding DNA: TGTGCCAGCAGGGCAGGGGGCAATACTGAAGCTTTCTTT.

The V and J genes are TRBV27 and TRBJ2-4, with D perhaps TRBD2 (6 bases). Trimming cost V 5 bases and J 6 bases, with 14 bases left between them. Germline V gene data show CDR1 as MNHEY and CDR2 as SMNVEV (reference sequence). The CDR3 loop spans 14 amino acids. In DNA, the CDR3 is TGTGCCAGCAGTGGCGGCGGGAATTTAAACATTCAGTACTTC. Its protein is CASSGGGNLNIQYF.